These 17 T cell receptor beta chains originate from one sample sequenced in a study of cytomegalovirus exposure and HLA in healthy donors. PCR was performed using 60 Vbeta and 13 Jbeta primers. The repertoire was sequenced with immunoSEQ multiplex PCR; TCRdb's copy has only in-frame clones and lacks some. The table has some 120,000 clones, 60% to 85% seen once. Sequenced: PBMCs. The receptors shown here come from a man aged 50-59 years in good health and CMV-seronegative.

The CDR3 nucleotides are TGTGCCAGCAGCAAAGAGGCCAGGCCCGGGGAGCTGTTTTTT. Translation: CASSKEARPGELFF. The chain has TRBV21-1 and TRBJ2-2; TRBD1 is taken as the D call from the table, unchecked against the DNA. TRBV21-1 is marked as a pseudogene. This CDR3 comprises 14 residues.

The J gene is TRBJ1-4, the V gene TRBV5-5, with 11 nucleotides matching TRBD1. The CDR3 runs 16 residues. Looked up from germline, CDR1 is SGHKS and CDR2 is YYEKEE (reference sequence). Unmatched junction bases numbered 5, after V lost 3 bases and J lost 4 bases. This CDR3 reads CASSSGQGASNEKLFF. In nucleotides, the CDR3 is TGTGCCAGCAGCTCAGGACAGGGGGCGAGTAATGAAAAACTGTTTTTT.

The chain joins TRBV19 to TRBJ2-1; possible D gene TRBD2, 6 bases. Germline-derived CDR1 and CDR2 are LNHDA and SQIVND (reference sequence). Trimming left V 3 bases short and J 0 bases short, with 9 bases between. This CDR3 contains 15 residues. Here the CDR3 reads CASSMEGNSYNEQFF. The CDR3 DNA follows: TGTGCCAGTAGTATGGAGGGGAACTCCTACAATGAGCAGTTCTTC.

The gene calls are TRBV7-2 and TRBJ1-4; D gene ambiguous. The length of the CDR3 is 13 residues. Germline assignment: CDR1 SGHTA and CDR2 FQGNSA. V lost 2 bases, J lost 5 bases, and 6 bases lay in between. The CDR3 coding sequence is TGTGCCAGCAGCTTACCGTCGAATGAAAAACTGTTTTTT. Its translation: CASSLPSNEKLFF.

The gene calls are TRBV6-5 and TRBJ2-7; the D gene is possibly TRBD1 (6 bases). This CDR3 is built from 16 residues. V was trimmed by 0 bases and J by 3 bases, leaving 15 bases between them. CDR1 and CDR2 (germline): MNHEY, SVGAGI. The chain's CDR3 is CASSYSTRTASYEQYV. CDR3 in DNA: TGTGCCAGCAGTTACTCGACCCGGACAGCAAGCTACGAGCAGTACGTC.

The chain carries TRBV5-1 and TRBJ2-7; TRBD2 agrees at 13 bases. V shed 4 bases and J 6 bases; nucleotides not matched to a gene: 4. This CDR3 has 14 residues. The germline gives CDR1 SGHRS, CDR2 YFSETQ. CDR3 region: CASSAGTSGVEQYF. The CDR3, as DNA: TGCGCCAGCAGCGCCGGGACTAGCGGGGTCGAGCAGTACTTC.

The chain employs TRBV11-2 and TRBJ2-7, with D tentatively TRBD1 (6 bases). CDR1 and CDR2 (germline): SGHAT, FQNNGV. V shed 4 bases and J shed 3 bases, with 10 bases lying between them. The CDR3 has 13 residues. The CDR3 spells CASSSGQFYEQYV. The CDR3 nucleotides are TGTGCCAGCAGCTCCGGACAGTTCTACGAGCAGTACGTC.

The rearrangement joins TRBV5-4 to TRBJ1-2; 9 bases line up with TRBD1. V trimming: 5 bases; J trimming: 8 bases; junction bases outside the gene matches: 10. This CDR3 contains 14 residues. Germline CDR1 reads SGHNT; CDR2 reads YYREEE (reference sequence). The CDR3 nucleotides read TGTGCCAGCAGAGATACCGGGACAGGGAAAGGCTACACCTTC. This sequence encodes CASRDTGTGKGYTF.

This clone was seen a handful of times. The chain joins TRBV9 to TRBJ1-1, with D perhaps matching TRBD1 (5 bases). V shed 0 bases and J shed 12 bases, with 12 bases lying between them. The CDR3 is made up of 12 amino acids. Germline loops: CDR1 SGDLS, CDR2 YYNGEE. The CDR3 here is CASSVGRQHPFF. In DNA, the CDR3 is TGTGCCAGCAGCGTAGGTCGACAGCATCCTTTCTTT.

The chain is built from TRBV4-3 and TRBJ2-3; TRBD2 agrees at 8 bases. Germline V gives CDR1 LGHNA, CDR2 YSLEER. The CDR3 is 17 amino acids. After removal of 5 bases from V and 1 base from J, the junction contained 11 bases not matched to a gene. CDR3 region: CASSERERGWGTDTQYF. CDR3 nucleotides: TGCGCCAGCAGCGAAAGGGAGCGGGGGTGGGGCACAGATACGCAGTATTTT.

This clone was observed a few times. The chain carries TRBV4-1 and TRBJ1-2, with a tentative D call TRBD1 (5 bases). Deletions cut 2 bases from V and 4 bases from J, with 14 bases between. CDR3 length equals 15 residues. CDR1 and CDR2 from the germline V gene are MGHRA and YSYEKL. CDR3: CASSQITLGVYGYTF. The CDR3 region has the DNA TGCGCCAGCAGCCAAATCACCCTAGGGGTCTATGGCTACACCTTC.

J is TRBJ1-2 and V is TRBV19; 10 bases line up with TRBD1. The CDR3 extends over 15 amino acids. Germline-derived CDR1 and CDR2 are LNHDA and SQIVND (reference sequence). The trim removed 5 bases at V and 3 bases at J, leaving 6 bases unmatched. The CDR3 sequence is CASSSSTGGYYGYTF. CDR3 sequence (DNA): TGTGCCAGTAGTTCCTCGACAGGGGGCTACTATGGCTACACCTTC. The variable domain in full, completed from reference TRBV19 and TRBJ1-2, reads DGGITQSPKYLFRKEGQNVTLSCEQNLNHDAMYWYRQDPGQGLRLIYYSQIVNDFQKGDIAEGYSVSREKKESFPLTVTSAQKNPTAFYLCASSSSTGGYYGYTFGSGTRLTVV.

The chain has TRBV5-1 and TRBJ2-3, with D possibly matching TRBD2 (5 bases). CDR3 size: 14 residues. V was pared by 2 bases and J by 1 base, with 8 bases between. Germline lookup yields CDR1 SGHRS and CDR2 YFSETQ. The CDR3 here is CASSFSVGTDTQYF. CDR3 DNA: TGCGCCAGCAGCTTTAGCGTTGGCACAGATACGCAGTATTTT.

In DNA, the CDR3 is TGTGCCAGCAGTTCCTCGGCTCTCAGGTCATTAAGAGAGCAGTACGTC. Encoded protein: CASSSSALRSLREQYV. The chain employs TRBV27 and TRBJ2-7; D is undetermined. V was shortened by 4 bases and J by 7 bases, with 23 bases between the two germline ends. Germline V lookup: CDR1 MNHEY, CDR2 SMNVEV (reference sequence). The CDR3 has 16 amino acids.

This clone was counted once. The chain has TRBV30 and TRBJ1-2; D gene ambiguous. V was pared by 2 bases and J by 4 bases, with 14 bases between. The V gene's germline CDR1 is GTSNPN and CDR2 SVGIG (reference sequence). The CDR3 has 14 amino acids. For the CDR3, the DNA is TGTGCCTGGAGTCTAGGACTCTCCTCCTATGGCTACACCTTC. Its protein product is CAWSLGLSSYGYTF.

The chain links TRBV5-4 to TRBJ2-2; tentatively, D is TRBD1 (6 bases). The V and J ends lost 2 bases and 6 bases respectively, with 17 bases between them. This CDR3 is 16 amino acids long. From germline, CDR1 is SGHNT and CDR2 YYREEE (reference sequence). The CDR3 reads CASSFGQGRMAGELFF. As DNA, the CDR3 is TGTGCCAGCAGCTTTGGTCAGGGGCGGATGGCCGGGGAGCTGTTTTTT.

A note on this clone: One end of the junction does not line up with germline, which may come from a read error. As DNA, the CDR3 is TGTTCCAGCAGCTCAGACTCGGTTACGCAGTATTTT. The encoded protein is CSSSSDSVTQYF. The chain is built from TRBV7-9 and TRBJ2-3, with D uncertain. From germline, CDR1 is SEHNR and CDR2 FQNEAQ (reference sequence). The CDR3 runs 12 residues.